Below are 20 T cell receptor beta chains sequenced from a single sample in a study of blood T cell repertoires in COVID-19. Repertoires were generated with immunoSEQ multiplex PCR, while TCRdb's copy carries only in-frame clones and drops some. The data show more than 50,000 clones, 74% seen once. The sample taken for sequencing was peripheral blood. These receptors came from a woman aged 80 or older with acute or convalescent COVID-19.

Only one count was recorded for this clone. V is TRBV19 and J is TRBJ2-1; 9 bases match TRBD1. The germline V gene has CDR1 LNHDA and CDR2 SQIVND (reference sequence). V dropped 6 bases and J dropped 7; count of bases not matched to a gene: 7. The CDR3 is 14 amino acids. The CDR3 sequence is CASRGGTGWNEQFF. The DNA for the CDR3 is TGTGCCAGTAGAGGGGGGACAGGGTGGAATGAGCAGTTCTTC.

The CDR3 coding sequence is TGTGCCAGCAGTTCGAGACAGGTTACCTACGAGCAGTACTTC. Translation: CASSSRQVTYEQYF. The chain is built from TRBV6-6 and TRBJ2-7, with D possibly TRBD1 on 6 matching bases. Germline lookup yields CDR1 MNHNY and CDR2 SVGAGI (reference sequence). This CDR3 spans 14 amino acids. V lost 4 bases and J lost 2, with 12 bases in between.

This clone was counted between two and nine times. The J gene is TRBJ2-7, the V gene TRBV11-2, with TRBD1 matching 9 bases. This CDR3 contains 15 residues. Germline-derived CDR1 and CDR2 are SGHAT and FQNNGV. The V gene end was trimmed by 2 bases and the J gene end by 2 bases; junction bases not matched to a gene: 4. CDR3 in amino acids: CASSLNGQGPYEQYF. In DNA form, the CDR3 reads TGTGCCAGCAGCTTAAACGGACAGGGGCCCTACGAGCAGTACTTC.

This clone came up a few times. This chain links TRBV28 with TRBJ2-7; 10 bases fit TRBD2. V trimming: 1 base; J trimming: 0 bases; junction bases outside the gene matches: 9. This CDR3 is 18 amino acids long. Per germline, CDR1 MDHEN and CDR2 SYDVKM. The CDR3 spells CASSLLDITSGTSYEQYF. DNA of the CDR3: TGTGCCAGCAGTTTATTAGATATTACTAGCGGGACCTCCTACGAGCAGTACTTC.

This chain uses TRBV5-1 with TRBJ2-7; 9 bases are shared with TRBD2. V dropped 0 bases and J dropped 6; count of bases not matched to a gene: 7. Germline-derived CDR1 and CDR2 are SGHRS and YFSETQ. The CDR3 totals 15 residues. In nucleotides, the CDR3 is TGCGCCAGCAGCTTGGTTTTAGCGGGAGTTCCCGAGCAGTACTTC. Its translation: CASSLVLAGVPEQYF.

V gene TRBV6-2 or TRBV6-3 combines with J gene TRBJ2-7; 7 bases map to TRBD1. Trimming cost V 4 bases and J 9 bases; bases outside gene matches: 12. Germline V gene data show CDR1 as MNHEY and CDR2 as SVGEGT. CDR3 size: 14 residues. The CDR3 sequence: CASSSADRVLWQYF. DNA of the CDR3: TGTGCCAGCAGTTCGGCCGACAGGGTATTGTGGCAGTACTTC.

There are a few counts of this clone. The chain couples TRBV9 to TRBJ2-2, with 10 bases identical to TRBD1. Trimming at V came to 0 bases and at J to 6 bases, leaving 2 bases not matched to a gene. Germline-derived CDR1 and CDR2 are SGDLS and YYNGEE. CDR3 size: 15 residues. The CDR3 sequence is CASSVGGQGSGELFF. CDR3 DNA sequence: TGTGCCAGCAGCGTAGGGGGACAGGGGTCCGGGGAGCTGTTTTTT.

The V call is TRBV7-8, the J call TRBJ1-3; D ambiguous. Trimming removed 4 bases at V and 1 base at J, with 8 bases between. Looked up from germline, CDR1 is SGHVS and CDR2 is FQNEAQ. The CDR3 totals 14 residues. The CDR3 protein is CASSYRGSGNTIYF. CDR3 nucleotide sequence: TGTGCCAGCAGCTACCGAGGATCTGGAAACACCATATATTTT.

The table lists this clone with a few counts. The rearrangement links TRBV4-1 to TRBJ2-1; 11 bases fit TRBD2. Germline V gene lookup returns CDR1 MGHRA and CDR2 YSYEKL. The CDR3 consists of 19 residues. With 1 base clipped from V and 1 base from J, the junction kept 9 bases outside the gene matches. The CDR3 nucleotides read TGCGCCAGCAGCCAAGGGGCGACTAGCGGGATTAGGTCCTACAATGAGCAGTTCTTC. Protein: CASSQGATSGIRSYNEQFF.

V and J are TRBV6-2 or TRBV6-3 and TRBJ1-1; 8 bases align to TRBD1. The CDR3 consists of 14 residues. V lost 5 bases to trimming and J lost 6 bases; unmatched junction nucleotides: 8. The germline CDR1 and CDR2 sequences are MNHEY and SVGEGT. The DNA for the CDR3 is TGTGCCAGCAGTCTCACAGGGGGTAGCGCTGAAGCTTTCTTT. Amino acids: CASSLTGGSAEAFF.

The count of this clone is one. The V gene is TRBV3-1 (or the pseudogene TRBV3-2), the J gene TRBJ2-3; D gene uncertain. Per germline, CDR1 LGHDT and CDR2 YNNKEL (reference sequence). The CDR3 contains 11 residues. The ends were cut back, 4 bases at V and 6 bases at J, with 5 bases in the middle. CDR3 loop: CASSLSDTQYF. In nucleotides, the CDR3 is TGTGCCAGCAGCCTCTCGGATACGCAGTATTTT.

The genes are TRBV2 and TRBJ2-7, with 12 nucleotides matching TRBD1. The V and J ends lost 6 bases and 6 bases, in that order; junction bases with no gene match: 6. From germline, CDR1 is SNHLY and CDR2 FYNNEI. The CDR3 totals 14 residues. The CDR3 DNA follows: TGTGCCAGCAGGTGGGGACAGGGGGCGTCCGAGCAGTACTTC. Its translation: CASRWGQGASEQYF.

The chain joins TRBV6-5 to TRBJ1-1; D is unclear. CDR3 length equals 15 residues. V lost 1 base and J lost 0, with 9 bases in between. Per the germline V gene, CDR1 is MNHEY and CDR2 is SVGAGI. Written as DNA, the CDR3 is TGTGCCAGCAGTTACTTGGCGGAGATGAACACTGAAGCTTTCTTT. Protein product: CASSYLAEMNTEAFF.

The chain carries TRBV10-1 and TRBJ2-1; 11 bases line up with TRBD2. Per the germline V gene, CDR1 is WNHNN and CDR2 is SYGVQD (reference sequence). This CDR3 spans 15 amino acids. V was clipped by 2 bases and J by 10 bases; unmatched bases: 7. This CDR3 is CASSERTSGLTEQFF. The CDR3 DNA follows: TGCGCCAGCAGTGAGAGGACTAGCGGGCTGACGGAGCAGTTCTTC.

There are a few counts of this clone. This chain uses TRBV12-5 with TRBJ2-3; D call uncertain. This CDR3 is 14 amino acids long. Germline values: CDR1 LGHNT, CDR2 FRNRAP. Trimming left V 1 base short and J 0 bases short, with 5 bases between. CDR3 loop: CASGLGISTDTQYF. DNA of the CDR3: TGTGCTAGTGGTTTGGGTATTAGCACAGATACGCAGTATTTT.

The chain combines TRBV18 with TRBJ2-7; 10 bases agree with TRBD1. Unmatched junction bases numbered 6, after V lost 3 bases and J lost 4 bases. CDR3 size: 15 residues. Per germline, CDR1 KGHSH and CDR2 LQKENI. This CDR3 reads CASSPTGQGIYEQYF. CDR3 nucleotides: TGTGCCAGCTCACCCACGGGACAGGGGATTTACGAGCAGTACTTC. The whole variable domain, remainder taken from reference TRBV18 and TRBJ2-7, is NAGVMQNPRHLVRRRGQEARLRCSPMKGHSHVYWYRQLPEEGLKFMVYLQKENIIDESGMPKERFSAEFPKEGPSILRIQQVVRGDSAAYFCASSPTGQGIYEQYFGPGTRLTVT.

The chain is built from TRBV5-4 and TRBJ2-1; D uncertain. Trimming shortened V by 2 bases and J by 9 bases, and 9 bases separated the two germline ends. CDR3 size: 12 residues. Germline V lookup: CDR1 SGHNT, CDR2 YYREEE (reference sequence). The CDR3 DNA reads TGTGCCAGCAGCTTTTCGAACTTTGAGCAGTTCTTC. Protein product: CASSFSNFEQFF.

This clone has only one observation. The DNA for the CDR3 is TGTGCCAGTAGTCCGGGACAGGGGGCTCAACAGCCCCAGCATTTT. Translated: CASSPGQGAQQPQHF. The J gene is TRBJ1-5, the V gene TRBV19; 12 nucleotides match TRBD1. The CDR3 extends over 15 amino acids. V dropped 5 bases and J dropped 7; count of bases not matched to a gene: 6. The germline CDR1 and CDR2 sequences are LNHDA and SQIVND (reference sequence).

The genes are TRBV4-1 and TRBJ2-1; D uncertain. Germline V CDR1 and CDR2: MGHRA, YSYEKL. The V end was cut by 4 bases, the J end by 6 bases, with 13 bases between. The CDR3 extends over 14 amino acids. CDR3 protein: CASSRPLFPNEQFF. The CDR3 nucleotides are TGCGCCAGCAGCCGGCCCCTGTTTCCCAATGAGCAGTTCTTC.

The DNA of the CDR3 is TGTGCCAGCAGTAATACGGGAGGGAGCACAGATACGCAGTATTTT. Encoded protein: CASSNTGGSTDTQYF. The chain employs TRBV25-1 and TRBJ2-3; 8 bases fit TRBD2. Germline lookup yields CDR1 MGHDK and CDR2 SYGVNS. V dropped 5 bases and J dropped 0; count of bases not matched to a gene: 4. The CDR3 covers 15 residues.